Shown below are 9 T cell receptor beta chains from a single sample sequenced in a study of cytomegalovirus exposure and HLA in healthy donors. PCR was performed using 60 Vbeta and 13 Jbeta primers. The protocol was immunoSEQ multiplex PCR, while the TCRdb copy is restricted to in-frame clones and leaves out a portion. The table includes about 180,000 clones, about four fifths detected once. Input material: PBMCs. These TCRs come from a middle-aged man in good health and CMV-seronegative.

The chain has TRBV6-6 and TRBJ1-4; D is uncertain. This CDR3 is built from 15 residues. In germline, CDR1 is MNHNY, CDR2 SVGAGI (reference sequence). The V and J ends lost 7 bases and 4 bases respectively, with 16 bases between them. The CDR3 protein is CASKYGSGDNEKLFF. The CDR3 nucleotides are TGTGCCAGCAAGTACGGGAGCGGGGATAATGAAAAACTGTTTTTT.

A remark on this clone: The sample carries other DNA sequences with the same CDR3. This sequence joins TRBV28 and TRBJ2-7; 9 bases are a match to TRBD1. The CDR3 sequence is 14 residues long. Germline V gene sequence: CDR1 MDHEN, CDR2 SYDVKM. Trimming cost V 6 bases and J 4 bases; bases outside gene matches: 7. DNA of the CDR3: TGTGCCAGCAGCTCCCGGGACAGGGTATACGAGCAGTACTTC. Translating it yields CASSSRDRVYEQYF.

The chain links TRBV6-5 to TRBJ1-1; no clear D. Germline CDR1 reads MNHEY; CDR2 reads SVGAGI. This CDR3 region has 13 residues. The germline V and J ends were trimmed by 0 bases and 2 bases, with 4 bases remaining between them. This CDR3 is CASSYSRNTEAFF. CDR3 sequence (DNA): TGTGCCAGCAGTTACTCTCGTAACACTGAAGCTTTCTTT.

The chain carries TRBV6-5 and TRBJ1-5; D gene unclear. Germline CDR1 reads MNHEY; CDR2 reads SVGAGI. The length of the CDR3 is 14 residues. The V gene lost 6 bases and the J gene lost 2 bases, with 11 bases spanning the gap. CDR3 sequence (DNA): TGTGCCAGCAGATTAAATTCGGGCAATCAGCCCCAGCATTTT. Protein sequence: CASRLNSGNQPQHF.

J is TRBJ1-1 and V is TRBV9; 8 nucleotides align to TRBD1. CDR1 and CDR2 (germline): SGDLS, YYNGEE. Trimming removed 3 bases from V and 2 bases from J; junction bases left unmatched: 3. The CDR3 contains 14 residues. The CDR3 loop reads CASSAQGGNTEAFF. CDR3 bases: TGTGCCAGCAGCGCACAGGGGGGAAACACTGAAGCTTTCTTT.

The V gene is TRBV5-5, the J gene TRBJ2-3; 13 nucleotides agree with TRBD2. The CDR3 extends over 17 amino acids. V lost 0 bases to trimming and J lost 7 bases; unmatched junction nucleotides: 8. Germline CDR1 is SGHKS and CDR2 is YYEKEE (reference sequence). Written as DNA, the CDR3 is TGTGCCAGCAGCTTGGTCACCACTAGCGGGGGGGAAAATACGCAGTATTTT. This translates into CASSLVTTSGGENTQYF.

The CDR3: CASSVRNYPTGELFF. The DNA for the CDR3 is TGTGCCAGCAGCGTGAGAAACTATCCAACCGGGGAGCTGTTTTTT. V and J are TRBV9 and TRBJ2-2; no reliable D call. The CDR3 is 15 residues long. Trimming stripped 2 bases from V and 5 bases from J, with 13 bases between. Per germline, CDR1 SGDLS and CDR2 YYNGEE.

The chain joins TRBV19 to TRBJ1-2; TRBD1 agrees at 9 bases. Germline V gene lookup returns CDR1 LNHDA and CDR2 SQIVND (reference sequence). J gave up 7 bases and V 3 bases, and 6 bases lay outside the gene matches. This CDR3 has 14 residues. The DNA of the CDR3 is TGTGCCAGTAGTATGTGGGGACAGGGAGGTGGCTACACCTTC. This translates into CASSMWGQGGGYTF.

This chain connects TRBV9 to TRBJ2-7; 7 positions match TRBD1. Germline V CDR1 and CDR2: SGDLS, YYNGEE. Trimming cost V 0 bases and J 5 bases; bases outside gene matches: 5. The CDR3 extends over 14 amino acids. Written as DNA, the CDR3 is TGTGCCAGCAGCGTAGGGCAGGGGGTCCACGAGCAGTACTTC. This encodes CASSVGQGVHEQYF.